This note documents a single T cell receptor beta chain sequence. These data come from a study of Ad26.COV2.S vaccination and SARS-CoV-2 variants. Treatment described: around 19 received Ad26.COV2.S at low or high dose, single or two shots; 5 received placebo; per-sample allocation not given. Specimen acquisition occurred on day 63 following the initial vaccine or placebo injection. Boston hosted the donor, who was an adult aged 18-55 years. Sequencing used immunoSEQ multiplex PCR; TCRdb keeps in-frame clones, though not all of them. This sample has roughly 500,000 clones, with around nine tenths found just once. Germline V gene lookup returns CDR1 LGHDT and CDR2 YNNKEL (reference sequence). The CDR3 covers 15 residues. The junction had 4 bases not matched to a gene; V was cut back by 3 bases and J by 6 bases.

V usage is TRBV3-1 (or the pseudogene TRBV3-2) and J usage is TRBJ2-3; 12 bases agree with TRBD2. The specimen comprised peripheral blood, sampled in a trial of Ad26.COV2.S vaccine versus placebo. The receptor was derived from a person between 18 and 59 years old who received the Ad26.COV2.S COVID-19 vaccine or a placebo. This CDR3 reads CASSHGLAGTDTQYF. In nucleotides, the CDR3 is TGTGCCAGCAGCCACGGACTAGCGGGGACTGATACGCAGTATTTT.